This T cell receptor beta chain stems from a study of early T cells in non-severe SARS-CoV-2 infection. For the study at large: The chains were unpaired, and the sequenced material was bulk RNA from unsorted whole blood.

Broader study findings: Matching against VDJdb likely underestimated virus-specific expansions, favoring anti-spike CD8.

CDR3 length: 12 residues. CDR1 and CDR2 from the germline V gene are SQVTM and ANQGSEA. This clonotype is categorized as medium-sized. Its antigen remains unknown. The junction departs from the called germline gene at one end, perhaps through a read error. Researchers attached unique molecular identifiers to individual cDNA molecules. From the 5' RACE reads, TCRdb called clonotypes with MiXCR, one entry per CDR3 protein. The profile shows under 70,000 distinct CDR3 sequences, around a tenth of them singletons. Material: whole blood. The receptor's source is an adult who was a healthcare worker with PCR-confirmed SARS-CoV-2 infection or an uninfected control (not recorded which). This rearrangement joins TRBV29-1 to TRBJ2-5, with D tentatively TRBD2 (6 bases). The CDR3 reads CSVEGEAPGYAF. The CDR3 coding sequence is TGCAGCGTTGAAGGGGAGGCGCCAGGATATGCCTTC.